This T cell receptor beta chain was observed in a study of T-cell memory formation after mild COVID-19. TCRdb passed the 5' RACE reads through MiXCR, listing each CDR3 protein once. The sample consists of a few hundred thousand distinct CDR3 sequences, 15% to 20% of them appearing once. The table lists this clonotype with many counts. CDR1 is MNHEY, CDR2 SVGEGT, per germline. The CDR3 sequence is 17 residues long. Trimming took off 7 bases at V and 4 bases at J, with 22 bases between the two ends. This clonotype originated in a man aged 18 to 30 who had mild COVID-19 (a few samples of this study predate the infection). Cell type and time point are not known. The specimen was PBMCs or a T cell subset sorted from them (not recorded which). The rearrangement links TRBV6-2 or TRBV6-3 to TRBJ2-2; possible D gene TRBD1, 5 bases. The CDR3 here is CASIKSRRVGRTGELFF. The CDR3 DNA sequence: TGTGCCAGCATCAAAAGCCGCCGGGTGGGGCGCACCGGGGAGCTGTTTTTT.